One T cell receptor (beta chain) is described in this entry. Its antigen is undetermined. Libraries were prepared by immunoSEQ multiplex PCR; TCRdb keeps only in-frame clonotypes and omits some of them. The sample consists of 50,000 to 55,000 clones, 86% of them appearing once. The data are from a study of PD-L1 blockade in urothelial cancer. Study information: About 90% of the roughly 30 patients were men whose urothelial cancer was bladder-origin. Blood was subjected to analysis at 3 weeks (second dose) and 6 weeks following treatment start. Whole-study findings and limits: Patients who had durable benefit saw their tumor-associated blood clones expand more at 3 weeks.

Regarding time point: pretreatment peripheral blood. Each patient supplied 1 to 8 pretreatment and on-treatment samples. Trimming removed 5 bases from V and 5 bases from J, with 15 bases in between. This CDR3 region has 15 residues. The germline V gene has CDR1 SGHTA and CDR2 FQGNSA. This TCR derives from a man aged 55 to 69 with urothelial cancer. Material: PBMCs, obtained around atezolizumab (anti-PD-L1) treatment. This chain links TRBV7-2 with TRBJ1-4; D call uncertain. The CDR3, as DNA: TGTGCCAGCAGCCAGCGGTCTCGTGAGAATGAAAAACTGTTTTTT. It yields the protein CASSQRSRENEKLFF.